This T cell receptor (beta chain) appears in the sequencing data of a study of shared clonotypes between healthy human individuals. Per the germline V gene, CDR1 is SGHRS and CDR2 is YFSETQ. Trimming took 2 bases from V and 1 from J, leaving 9 bases between them. The CDR3 consists of 14 residues. Once extracted for a subset, genomic DNA was divided evenly among several immunoSEQ plates. Assay: immunoSEQ multiplex PCR; the TCRdb copy retains only in-frame clones and omits some. The sample carries about 1.1 million clones, 60% to 85% recorded once. The sequencing input was memory CD4+ T cells from PBMCs. This sample's subset: CD45RA-negative fraction. The receptor's source is a man aged 18 to 29 in good health. Some clones in this sample may be carry-over from other donors' samples. The chain uses TRBV5-1 and TRBJ1-1; no clear D gene. The CDR3 DNA reads TGCGCCAGCAGCTTTCTACCGGGGAACACTGAAGCTTTCTTT. Translation gives CASSFLPGNTEAFF.